The T cell receptor (beta chain) under discussion was sequenced for a study of T cell responses to AZD1222 COVID-19 vaccine. Profiled with immunoSEQ multiplex PCR; TCRdb holds only in-frame clones, not every one. The sample consists of approximately 160,000 clones, under 95% of them appearing once. Concerning this clone itself: Its specificity is not known.

Points from the study as a whole: Sampling captured repertoires only after the peak T cell response. Regions 160-218 and 743-854 held dominance among vaccine-associated CD4 TCRs, which spanned spike. Clonal diversity was possibly underestimated, and the donors were mostly white British, with more females.

The trim removed 4 bases at V and 0 bases at J, leaving 5 bases unmatched. The CDR3 is 15 residues long. Germline V gene sequence: CDR1 KGHSH, CDR2 LQKENI. The specimen comprised peripheral blood, sampled 28 days after the second AZD1222 dose. The sequence was collected from an adult who received the AZD1222 COVID-19 vaccine. The chain employs TRBV18 and TRBJ1-1; 7 nucleotides match TRBD1. The CDR3 spells CASSQEGALNTEAFF. In nucleotides, the CDR3 is TGTGCCAGCTCACAAGAGGGGGCCTTGAACACTGAAGCTTTCTTT.